Following are 14 T cell receptor beta chains from one sample sequenced in a study of cytomegalovirus exposure and HLA in healthy donors. Primers included in the PCR were 60 Vbeta and 13 Jbeta primers. The table came from immunoSEQ multiplex PCR; TCRdb's copy has only in-frame clones and leaves some out. The table includes approximately 170,000 clones, around four fifths detected once. Sequenced input: PBMCs. Receptors were obtained from a female donor in good health and CMV-seronegative.

The CDR3 coding sequence is TGTGCCAGCAGTCTCGACAGGGGGCTACAAGAGACCCAGTACTTC. Protein product: CASSLDRGLQETQYF. This rearrangement joins TRBV7-2 to TRBJ2-5; 10 positions agree with TRBD1. The CDR3 is 15 residues long. After removal of 6 bases from V and 2 bases from J, the junction contained 6 bases not matched to a gene. From germline, CDR1 is SGHTA and CDR2 FQGNSA. Full variable domain (rest looked up from reference TRBV7-2 and TRBJ2-5): GAGVSQSPSNKVTEKGKDVELRCDPISGHTALYWYRQSLGQGLEFLIYFQGNSAPDKSGLPSDRFSAERTGGSVSTLTIQRTQQEDSAVYLCASSLDRGLQETQYFGPGTRLLVL.

V and J are TRBV5-4 and TRBJ1-2; 8 positions match TRBD1. V lost 4 bases to trimming and J lost 4 bases; unmatched junction nucleotides: 6. The CDR3 contains 14 residues. Germline V CDR1 and CDR2: SGHNT, YYREEE (reference sequence). Here the CDR3 DNA reads TGTGCCAGCAGCGAGGACAGGGCTAGCTATGGCTACACCTTC. Translating gives CASSEDRASYGYTF. The complete variable domain, with remaining parts taken from reference TRBV5-4 and TRBJ1-2, reads ETGVTQSPTHLIKTRGQQVTLRCSSQSGHNTVSWYQQALGQGPQFIFQYYREEENGRGNFPPRFSGLQFPNYSSELNVNALELDDSALYLCASSEDRASYGYTFGSGTRLTVV.

The chain uses TRBV28 and TRBJ1-1, with TRBD1 identical over 10 bases. CDR3 length: 18 amino acids. Germline-derived CDR1 and CDR2 are MDHEN and SYDVKM. The V gene end was trimmed by 6 bases and the J gene end by 4 bases; junction bases not matched to a gene: 17. The DNA of the CDR3 is TGTGCCAGCAGCCTATTGGGGTGGGGACAGGGGTTGGGCACTGAAGCTTTCTTT. It yields the protein CASSLLGWGQGLGTEAFF.

The chain links TRBV19 to TRBJ1-6, with D unclear. Germline assignment: CDR1 LNHDA and CDR2 SQIVND (reference sequence). The CDR3 spans 17 residues. Trimming removed 2 bases from V and 4 bases from J, with 15 bases in between. CDR3 nucleotide sequence: TGTGCCAGTAGTATAAGTGGAGCTACTATGTATAATTCACCCCTCCACTTT. It codes for CASSISGATMYNSPLHF.

The CDR3, as DNA: TGTGCCAGTGCAGGGGGCCTCGGGCAGCCCCAGCATTTT. It is translated as CASAGGLGQPQHF. The chain is built from TRBV6-1 and TRBJ1-5, with 8 bases aligning to TRBD1. The CDR3 is made up of 13 amino acids. Germline V lookup: CDR1 MNHNS, CDR2 SASEGT. The V gene end was trimmed by 9 bases and the J gene end by 7 bases; junction bases not matched to a gene: 8.

This chain links TRBV7-9 with TRBJ1-1, with TRBD1 as a possible D gene (6 bases). The V end was cut by 5 bases, the J end by 4 bases, with 11 bases between. This CDR3 spans 13 amino acids. The V gene's germline CDR1 is SEHNR and CDR2 FQNEAQ (reference sequence). Written as DNA, the CDR3 is TGTGCCAGCAGCCCAGGACAGTTCACTGAAGCTTTCTTT. This encodes CASSPGQFTEAFF. Drawing the rest from reference TRBV7-9 and TRBJ1-1, the complete variable domain is DTGVSQNPRHKITKRGQNVTFRCDPISEHNRLYWYRQTLGQGPEFLTYFQNEAQLEKSRLLSDRFSAERPKGSFSTLEIQRTEQGDSAMYLCASSPGQFTEAFFGQGTRLTVV.

The chain is built from TRBV5-1 and TRBJ1-1; 9 bases map to TRBD1. The germline V gene encodes CDR1 SGHRS and CDR2 YFSETQ. The CDR3 consists of 16 residues. Unmatched junction bases numbered 7, after V lost 0 bases and J lost 4 bases. The CDR3 reads CASSLGDTGGGTEAFF. The CDR3 DNA sequence: TGCGCCAGCAGCTTGGGCGATACAGGGGGCGGCACTGAAGCTTTCTTT.

This chain joins TRBV5-1 and TRBJ1-4, with 9 nucleotides matching TRBD1. Per the germline V gene, CDR1 is SGHRS and CDR2 is YFSETQ. The CDR3 runs 14 residues. The V segment lost 4 bases and the J segment 8 bases; nucleotides outside the gene matches: 6. The CDR3 loop reads CASSPGQGREKLFF. For the CDR3, the DNA is TGCGCCAGCAGCCCCGGACAGGGGAGGGAAAAACTGTTTTTT.

This chain connects TRBV2 to TRBJ2-7; D may be TRBD2 (6 bases). Germline CDR1 and CDR2: SNHLY and FYNNEI. Trimming left V 7 bases short and J 3 bases short, with 22 bases between. The CDR3 is 16 residues long. The CDR3 reads CASTNRDSTSIYEQYF. Written as DNA, the CDR3 is TGTGCCAGCACCAACCGGGACTCCACCTCCATCTACGAGCAGTACTTC.

V is TRBV4-1 and J is TRBJ1-2; D not resolved. Germline-derived CDR1 and CDR2 are MGHRA and YSYEKL. This CDR3 is 15 amino acids long. V was clipped by 1 base and J by 8 bases, with 17 bases between them. The CDR3, as DNA: TGCGCCAGCAGCCAAGGGACGGGTTTAACGGGGGGCTACACCTTC. It translates to CASSQGTGLTGGYTF.

This sequence joins TRBV4-3 and TRBJ1-2, with TRBD1 as a possible D gene (5 bases). Trimming took 6 bases from V and 8 from J, leaving 16 bases between them. The CDR3 extends over 13 amino acids. CDR1 and CDR2 (germline): LGHNA, YSLEER. Written as DNA, the CDR3 is TGCGCCAGCAGTAGAAGGGGAGGCGAGGGCTACACCTTC. Encoded protein: CASSRRGGEGYTF.

The J gene is TRBJ2-1, the V gene TRBV27; 11 nucleotides agree with TRBD2. With 8 bases clipped from V and 2 bases from J, the junction kept 5 bases outside the gene matches. Germline CDR1 MNHEY, CDR2 SMNVEV (reference sequence). The CDR3 runs to 15 residues. The CDR3 protein is CASASGRTAYNEQFF. DNA for the CDR3: TGTGCCAGCGCTAGCGGGAGGACGGCCTACAATGAGCAGTTCTTC.

This rearrangement joins TRBV6-5 to TRBJ2-2; possible D gene TRBD1, 6 bases. Germline V CDR1 and CDR2: MNHEY, SVGAGI. V was shortened by 0 bases and J by 4 bases, with 9 bases between the two germline ends. The CDR3 is made up of 15 amino acids. The CDR3 loop is CASSYSQGRTGELFF. DNA for the CDR3: TGTGCCAGCAGTTACTCTCAGGGGCGCACCGGGGAGCTGTTTTTT.

This chain links TRBV5-4 with TRBJ2-3, with 12 bases identical to TRBD2. CDR3 size: 15 residues. CDR1 and CDR2 from the germline V gene are SGHNT and YYREEE (reference sequence). The junction had 5 bases not matched to a gene; V was cut back by 4 bases and J by 5 bases. CDR3 sequence: CASSEGTSGLDTQYF. The CDR3 region has the DNA TGTGCCAGCAGCGAAGGGACTAGCGGGTTAGATACGCAGTATTTT.